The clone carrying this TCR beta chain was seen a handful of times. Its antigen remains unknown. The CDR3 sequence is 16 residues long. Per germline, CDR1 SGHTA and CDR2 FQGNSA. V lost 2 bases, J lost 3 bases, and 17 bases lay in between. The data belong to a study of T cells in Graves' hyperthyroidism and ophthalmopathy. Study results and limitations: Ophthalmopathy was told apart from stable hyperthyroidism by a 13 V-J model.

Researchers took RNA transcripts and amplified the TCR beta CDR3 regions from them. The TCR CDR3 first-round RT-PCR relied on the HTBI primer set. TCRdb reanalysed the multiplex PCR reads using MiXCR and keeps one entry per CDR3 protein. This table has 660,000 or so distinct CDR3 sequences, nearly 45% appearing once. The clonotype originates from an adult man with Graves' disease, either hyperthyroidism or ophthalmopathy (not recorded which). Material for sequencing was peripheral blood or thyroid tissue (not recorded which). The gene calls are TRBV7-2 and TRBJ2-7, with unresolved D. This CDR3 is CASSLKAPGLYYEQYF. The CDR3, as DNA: TGTGCCAGCAGCTTAAAAGCCCCCGGGCTCTACTACGAGCAGTACTTC.